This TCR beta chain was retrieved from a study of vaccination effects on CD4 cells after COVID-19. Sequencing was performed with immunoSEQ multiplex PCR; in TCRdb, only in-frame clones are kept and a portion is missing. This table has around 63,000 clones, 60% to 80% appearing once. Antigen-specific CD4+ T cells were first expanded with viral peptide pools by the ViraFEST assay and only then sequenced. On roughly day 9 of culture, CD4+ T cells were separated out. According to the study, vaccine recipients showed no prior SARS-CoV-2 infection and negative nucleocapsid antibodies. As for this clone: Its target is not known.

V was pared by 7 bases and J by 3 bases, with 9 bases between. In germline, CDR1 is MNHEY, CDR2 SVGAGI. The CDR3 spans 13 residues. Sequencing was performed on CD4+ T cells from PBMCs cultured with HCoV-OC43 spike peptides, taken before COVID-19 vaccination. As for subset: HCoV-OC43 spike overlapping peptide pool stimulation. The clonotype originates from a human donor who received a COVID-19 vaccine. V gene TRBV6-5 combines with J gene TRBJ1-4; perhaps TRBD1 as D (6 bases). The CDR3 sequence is CASTGVPNEKLFF. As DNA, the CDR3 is TGTGCCAGCACAGGGGTCCCTAATGAAAAACTGTTTTTT.